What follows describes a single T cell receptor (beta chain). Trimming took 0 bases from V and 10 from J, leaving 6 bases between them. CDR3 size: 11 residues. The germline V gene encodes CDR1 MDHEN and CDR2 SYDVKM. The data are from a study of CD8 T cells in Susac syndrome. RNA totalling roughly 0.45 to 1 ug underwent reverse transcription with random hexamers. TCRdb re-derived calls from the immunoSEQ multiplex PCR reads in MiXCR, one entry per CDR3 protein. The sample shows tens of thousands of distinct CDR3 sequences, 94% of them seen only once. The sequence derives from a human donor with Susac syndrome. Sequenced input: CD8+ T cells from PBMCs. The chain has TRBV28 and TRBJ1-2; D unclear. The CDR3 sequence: CASSLWGFYTF. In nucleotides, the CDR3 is TGTGCCAGCAGTTTATGGGGGTTCTACACCTTC.